The sequence of this TCR beta chain was determined in a study of shared clonotypes between healthy human individuals. Broader study findings: Non-shared clonotypes showed lower generation probabilities than clonotypes common to all four donors.

Study donors comprised healthy, HIV-negative adults devoid of recent acute infection or vaccination. Deep was the level used in running the assay. Profiled with immunoSEQ multiplex PCR; TCRdb holds only in-frame clones, not every one. The data contain about 2 million clones, roughly 94% of them singletons. CDR3 length: 17 residues. Unmatched junction bases numbered 10, after V lost 2 bases and J lost 4 bases. Germline assignment: CDR1 SGHRS and CDR2 YFSETQ. For this clone: Its antigen is not known.

The chain recombines TRBV5-1 with TRBJ2-3, with 10 bases matching TRBD1. The source material was naive CD4+ T cells sorted from blood. This sample's subset: CD45RA+ positively selected. The receptor's source is a man younger than 35 in good health. The CDR3 reads CASSLAGTGDRADTQYF. Written as DNA, the CDR3 is TGCGCCAGCAGCTTAGCCGGGACAGGGGACCGGGCAGATACGCAGTATTTT.